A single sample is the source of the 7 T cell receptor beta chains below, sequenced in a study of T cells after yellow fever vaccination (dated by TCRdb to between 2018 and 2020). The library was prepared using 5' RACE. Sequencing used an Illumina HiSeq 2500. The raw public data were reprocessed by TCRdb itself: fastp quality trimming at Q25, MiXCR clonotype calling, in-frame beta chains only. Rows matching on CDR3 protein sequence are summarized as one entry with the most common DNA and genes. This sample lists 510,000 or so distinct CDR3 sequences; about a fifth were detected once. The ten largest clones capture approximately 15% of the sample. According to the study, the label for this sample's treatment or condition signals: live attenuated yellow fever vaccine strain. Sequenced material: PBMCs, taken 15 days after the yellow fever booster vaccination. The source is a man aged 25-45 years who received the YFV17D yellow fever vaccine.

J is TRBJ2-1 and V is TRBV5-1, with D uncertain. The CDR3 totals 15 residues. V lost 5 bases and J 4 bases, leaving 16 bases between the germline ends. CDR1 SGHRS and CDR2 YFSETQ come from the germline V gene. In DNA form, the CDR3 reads TGCGCCAGCAGGCCCGGAATTTCCTTATACAATGAGCAGTTCTTC. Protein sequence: CASRPGISLYNEQFF.

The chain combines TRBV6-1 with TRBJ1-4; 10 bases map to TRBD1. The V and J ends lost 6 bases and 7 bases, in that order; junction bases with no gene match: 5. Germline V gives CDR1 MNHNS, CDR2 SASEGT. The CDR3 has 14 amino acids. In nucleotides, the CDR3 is TGTGCCAGCAGACCGACAGGGGGCTTTGAAAAACTGTTTTTT. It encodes CASRPTGGFEKLFF.

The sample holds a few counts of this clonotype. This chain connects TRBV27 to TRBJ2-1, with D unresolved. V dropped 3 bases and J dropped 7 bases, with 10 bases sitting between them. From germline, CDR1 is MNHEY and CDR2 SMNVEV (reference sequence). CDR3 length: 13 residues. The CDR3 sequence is CASSLNYYNEQFF. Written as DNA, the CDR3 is TGTGCCAGCAGTTTGAACTACTATAATGAGCAGTTCTTC.

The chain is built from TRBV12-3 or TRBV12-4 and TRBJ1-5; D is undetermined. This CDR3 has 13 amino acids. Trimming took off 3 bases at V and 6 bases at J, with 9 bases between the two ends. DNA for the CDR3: TGTGCCAGCAGTTTTGGACCCGGTCAGCCCCAGCATTTT. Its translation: CASSFGPGQPQHF.

CDR3 DNA sequence: TGCGCCAGCAGCTCAACCCCCCCCGACAGGACCTACGAGCAGTACTTC. As protein: CASSSTPPDRTYEQYF. V and J are TRBV5-1 and TRBJ2-7; D may be TRBD1 (6 bases). The V gene's germline CDR1 is SGHRS and CDR2 YFSETQ. The V end was cut by 3 bases, the J end by 2 bases, with 18 bases between. The CDR3 sequence is 16 residues long.

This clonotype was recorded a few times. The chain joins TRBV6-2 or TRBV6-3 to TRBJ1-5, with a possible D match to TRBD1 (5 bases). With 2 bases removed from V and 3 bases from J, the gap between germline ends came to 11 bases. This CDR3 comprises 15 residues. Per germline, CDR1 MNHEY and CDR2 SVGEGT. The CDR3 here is CASSYKQEINQPQHF. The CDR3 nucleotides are TGTGCCAGCAGTTACAAACAGGAGATCAATCAGCCCCAGCATTTT.

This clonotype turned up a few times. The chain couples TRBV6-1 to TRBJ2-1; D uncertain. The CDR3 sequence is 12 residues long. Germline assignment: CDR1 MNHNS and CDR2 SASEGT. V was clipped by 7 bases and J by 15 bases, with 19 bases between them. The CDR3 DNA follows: TGTGCCAGCATCCCGAGGTCCATGAAACCGTTCTTC. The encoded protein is CASIPRSMKPFF.